Listed below are T cell receptor beta chains from one sample, sequenced in a study of T cell changes during pregnancy in multiple sclerosis. Sequencing was performed with immunoSEQ multiplex PCR; in TCRdb, only in-frame clones are kept and a portion is missing. The sample has tens of thousands of clones, approximately 95% seen once. The material sequenced was peripheral blood, taken in the second trimester of pregnancy. These TCRs come from a female donor in good health, enrolled as a control in a pregnancy study. Both conserved end residues are part of each CDR3. The D gene is left open where the match is weak. Size is stated for part of the rows, as once, few or many counts, or as a class when the clone is expanded.

>TRBD2|TRBV2|NA|TRBJ2-3
TGTGCCAGCAGTGAAGGGGTAGCGGGAGTTGGGACAGATACGCAGTATTTT
CASSEGVAGVGTDTQYF
>TRBD2|TRBV4-1|once|TRBJ2-3
TGCGCCAGCAGCCAATCGACTCGACTAGCGGGAGGGGGCACAGATACGCAGTATTTT
CASSQSTRLAGGGTDTQYF
>TRBD1|TRBV28|NA|TRBJ1-2
TGTGCCAGCACTGGACAGGGCAACTATGGCTACACCTTC
CASTGQGNYGYTF
>TRBD1|TRBV18|NA|TRBJ2-7
TGTGCCAGCTCCCTGGGACAGGGGGCTTCCTACGAGCAGTACTTC
CASSLGQGASYEQYF
>NA|TRBV6-5|NA|TRBJ2-7
TGTGCCAGCAGCCGCGGGGTTGAGTCGCAGTACTTC
CASSRGVESQYF
>TRBD1|TRBV27|NA|TRBJ2-7
TGTGCCAGCAGTAACACCGGGACAGGGGAACTTGAGCAGTACTTC
CASSNTGTGELEQYF
>TRBD2|TRBV5-4|once|TRBJ2-7
TGTGCCAGCAGCTTGGTGGTAGCGGGATCCTACGAGCAGTACTTC
CASSLVVAGSYEQYF
>TRBD2|TRBV4-1|NA|TRBJ2-3
TGCGCCAGCAGCCAACTGACTAGCGGGAGCACAGATACGCAGTATTTT
CASSQLTSGSTDTQYF
>NA|TRBV7-9|NA|TRBJ1-5
TGTGCCAGCAGCTTAGACGGGAGTGATCAGCCCCAGCATTTT
CASSLDGSDQPQHF
>TRBD1|TRBV2|NA|TRBJ1-5
TGTGCCAGCAGCCCACAGGGGAACAATCAGCCCCAGCATTTT
CASSPQGNNQPQHF
>NA|TRBV6-6|NA|TRBJ2-5
TGTGCCAGCAGTTACCCACAGGGTCCCCAAGAGACCCAGTACTTC
CASSYPQGPQETQYF
>NA|TRBV10-3|NA|TRBJ2-5
TGTGCCATCAGTGACCCAGTGGGCAGGGAAAAATACCAAGAGACCCAGTACTTC
CAISDPVGREKYQETQYF
>NA|TRBV5-6|NA|TRBJ2-3
TGTGCCAGCAGCGAGGGGGCAGATACGCAGTATTTT
CASSEGADTQYF
>TRBD2|TRBV5-1|NA|TRBJ2-3
TGCGCCAGCAGCTTCGGACTAGCGGGAAGCACAGATACGCAGTATTTT
CASSFGLAGSTDTQYF
>NA|TRBV5-1|NA|TRBJ2-1
TGCGCCAGCAGCTTGCCGGGAGCGGTCTACAATGAGCAGTTCTTC
CASSLPGAVYNEQFF
>TRBD2|TRBV6-4|NA|TRBJ2-3
TGTGCCAGCAGTGAACTAGCGGGCCTCACAGATACGCAGTATTTT
CASSELAGLTDTQYF
>TRBD2|TRBV5-1|NA|TRBJ2-7
TGCGCCAGCGAGAAAGGGACTAGCGGGAGGATCTACGAGCAGTACTTC
CASEKGTSGRIYEQYF
>NA|TRBV11-3|NA|TRBJ2-7
TGTGCCAGCAGCTCGGGTCCAGGGAACTACGAGCAGTACTTC
CASSSGPGNYEQYF
>TRBD1|TRBV19|NA|TRBJ1-5
TGTGCGAGTGGGGGACAGCAGGGTAGCAATCAGCCCCAGCATTTT
CASGGQQGSNQPQHF
>TRBD2|TRBV10-1|NA|TRBJ2-3
TGCGCCAGCAGGGCGACCTATCCCGGGACTAGCGGGAGAGGAACAGATACGCAGTATTTT
CASRATYPGTSGRGTDTQYF
>TRBD2|TRBV18|NA|TRBJ2-7
TGTGCCAGCTCACCCCACGGCCGGGAGGACGAGCAGTACTTC
CASSPHGREDEQYF
>NA|TRBV4-2|NA|TRBJ1-2
TGTGCCAGCAGCAACCCAACGGAGCCCTATGGCTACACCTTC
CASSNPTEPYGYTF
>NA|TRBV5-1|NA|TRBJ2-6
TGCGCCAGCAGCATCGGACAGCCCTCTGGGGCCAACGTCCTGACTTTC
CASSIGQPSGANVLTF
>NA|TRBV6-1|NA|TRBJ2-3
TGTGCCAGCAGTGAAAGTCCTAGGGATACGCAGTATTTT
CASSESPRDTQYF
>NA|TRBV27|NA|TRBJ2-5
TGTGCCAGCAGCCCATCCCACGGGAATGAGGAGACCCAGTACTTC
CASSPSHGNEETQYF
>NA|TRBV4-2|NA|TRBJ1-4
TGTGCCAGCAGCCAAGAATTGCGGACAGCGAATGAAAAACTGTTTTTT
CASSQELRTANEKLFF
>NA|TRBV5-1|NA|TRBJ2-7
TGCGCCAGCAGCTTGTCGCAGGGTGGGGCGGACCCCTACGAGCAGTACTTC
CASSLSQGGADPYEQYF
>NA|TRBV18|NA|TRBJ1-5
TGTGCCAGCTCACCAGGGGGCCGCAATCAGCCCCAGCATTTT
CASSPGGRNQPQHF
>TRBD2|TRBV6-1|NA|TRBJ2-3
TGTGCCAGCAGTGAACGCTCCAGCGGGACGGGCACAGATACGCAGTATTTT
CASSERSSGTGTDTQYF
>NA|TRBV5-1|NA|TRBJ2-2
TGCGCCAGCCGAAGTGGTCTAACCAACACCGGGGAGCTGTTTTTT
CASRSGLTNTGELFF
>TRBD1|TRBV27|NA|TRBJ1-4
TGTGCCAGCAGTACCCCGGGACAGGGCCGAGAAAAACTGTTTTTT
CASSTPGQGREKLFF
>NA|TRBV18|NA|TRBJ2-1
TGTGCCAGCTCACCACCGCTTCTAAACAATGAGCAGTTCTTC
CASSPPLLNNEQFF
>NA|TRBV4-1|NA|TRBJ1-6
TGCGCCAGCAGCCAAGATAGCGGATCTAGCTCCTATAATTCACCCCTCCACTTT
CASSQDSGSSSYNSPLHF
>NA|TRBV7-8|NA|TRBJ2-3
TGTGCCAGCAGCTTATATGGTGGGGCGGGGGATACGCAGTATTTT
CASSLYGGAGDTQYF
>TRBD2|TRBV18|NA|TRBJ2-1
TGTGCCAGCTCACCAGGACTAGCGGGTACCTACAATGAGCAGTTCTTC
CASSPGLAGTYNEQFF
>TRBD2|TRBV28|NA|TRBJ2-1
TGTGCCAGGGGGGAGGGACTAGCTTTAAGGGATGAGCAGTTCTTC
CARGEGLALRDEQFF
>NA|TRBV19|NA|TRBJ1-5
TGTGCCAGTAGCCAACGGGGGGGCCCACCCAATCAGCCCCAGCATTTT
CASSQRGGPPNQPQHF
>NA|TRBV21-1|NA|TRBJ2-1
TGTGCCAGCAGCAAAGCGCGTTTACTAGCGGGCTTCGATGAGCAGTTCTTC
CASSKARLLAGFDEQFF
>TRBD2|TRBV27|NA|TRBJ2-7
TGTGCCAGCAGTTTATCACCAGAGCGGGAGGCTTCCTACGAGCAGTACTTC
CASSLSPEREASYEQYF
>NA|TRBV28|NA|TRBJ2-6
TGTGCCAGCAGTTCTCCATTATGGGAGGACCCTGGGGCCAACGTCCTGACTTTC
CASSSPLWEDPGANVLTF
>NA|TRBV19|NA|TRBJ2-5
TGTGCCACCTACGAGGGGACCCAGTACTTC
CATYEGTQYF
>TRBD2|TRBV5-4|NA|TRBJ2-3
TGTGCCAGCAGCTTAGGAGGGAGACTAGCGGGAACAGATACGCAGTATTTT
CASSLGGRLAGTDTQYF
>TRBD1|TRBV4-1|NA|TRBJ2-2
TGCGCCAGCAGCTGGGACAGGGGTACCGGGGAGCTGTTTTTT
CASSWDRGTGELFF
>NA|TRBV2|NA|TRBJ2-6
TGTGCCAGCAGGGCAGGACAACGCTCTGGGGCCAACGTCCTGACTTTC
CASRAGQRSGANVLTF
>NA|TRBV15|NA|TRBJ1-1
TGTGCCACCAGCAGAGATTTGAGGCTTGGGACTGAAGCTTTCTTT
CATSRDLRLGTEAFF
>TRBD1|TRBV18|NA|TRBJ2-7
TGTGCCAGCTCGCCGACAGGGCGATACGAGCAGTACTTC
CASSPTGRYEQYF
>NA|TRBV7-9|NA|TRBJ2-6
TGTGCCAGCAGCTTATTGGGGCGTGGGGCCAACGTCCTGACTTTC
CASSLLGRGANVLTF
>TRBD1|TRBV5-1|NA|TRBJ2-3
TGCGCCAGCAGCTCCGGGACAGCTAGCACAGATACGCAGTATTTT
CASSSGTASTDTQYF
>TRBD1|TRBV5-1|NA|TRBJ1-1
TGCGCCAGCAGCTTGCGTGGACAGGAGAACACTGAAGCTTTCTTT
CASSLRGQENTEAFF
>TRBD1|TRBV10-3|NA|TRBJ2-2
TGTGCCATCAGCTTCCGGACAGGGGGCGACGGGGAGCTGTTTTTT
CAISFRTGGDGELFF
>NA|TRBV28|NA|TRBJ2-7
TGTGCCAGCAGTCTCGCGGGGTACGAGCAGTACTTC
CASSLAGYEQYF
>TRBD2|TRBV13|NA|TRBJ2-1
TGTGCCAGCAGCTTACGGACTAGCGGGTACCGTGAGCAGTTCTTC
CASSLRTSGYREQFF
>NA|TRBV27|NA|TRBJ2-6
TGTGCCAGCAGTAGGCCAGGTGCTGGGGCCAACGTCCTGACTTTC
CASSRPGAGANVLTF
>TRBD1|TRBV19|NA|TRBJ2-1
TGTGCCAGTACCCCCGGGGACAGGGATTACAATGAGCAGTTCTTC
CASTPGDRDYNEQFF
>NA|TRBV4-1|NA|TRBJ2-7
TGCGCCAGCAGCCAGGGACACCTTCTGCCCTACGAGCAGTACTTC
CASSQGHLLPYEQYF